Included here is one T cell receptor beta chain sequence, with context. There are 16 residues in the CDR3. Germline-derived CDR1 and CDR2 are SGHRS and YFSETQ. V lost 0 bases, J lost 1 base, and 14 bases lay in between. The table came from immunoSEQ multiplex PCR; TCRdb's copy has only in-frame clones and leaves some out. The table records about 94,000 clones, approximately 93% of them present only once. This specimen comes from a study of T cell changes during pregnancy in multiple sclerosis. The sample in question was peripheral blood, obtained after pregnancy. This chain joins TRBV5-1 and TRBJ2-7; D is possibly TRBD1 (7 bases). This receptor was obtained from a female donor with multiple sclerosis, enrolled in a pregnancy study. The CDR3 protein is CASSLDAGGLSYEQYF. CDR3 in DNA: TGCGCCAGCAGCTTGGATGCAGGGGGACTGTCCTACGAGCAGTACTTC.